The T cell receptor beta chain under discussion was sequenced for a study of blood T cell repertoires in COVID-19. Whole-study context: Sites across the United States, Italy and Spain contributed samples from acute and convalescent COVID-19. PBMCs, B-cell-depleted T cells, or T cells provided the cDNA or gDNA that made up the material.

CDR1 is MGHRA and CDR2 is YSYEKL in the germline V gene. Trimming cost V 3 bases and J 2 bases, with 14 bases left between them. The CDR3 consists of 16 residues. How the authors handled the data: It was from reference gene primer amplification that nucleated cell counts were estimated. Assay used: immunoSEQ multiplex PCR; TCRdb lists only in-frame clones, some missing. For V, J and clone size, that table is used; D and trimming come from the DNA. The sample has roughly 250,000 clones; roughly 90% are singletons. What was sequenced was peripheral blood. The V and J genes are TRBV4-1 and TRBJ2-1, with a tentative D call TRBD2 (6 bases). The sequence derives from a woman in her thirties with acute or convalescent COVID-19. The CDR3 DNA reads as TGCGCCAGCAGCCACCCAAGCGGGCTTACCTACAATGAGCAGTTCTTC. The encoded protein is CASSHPSGLTYNEQFF.